This TCR beta chain was profiled in a study of T cell changes during pregnancy in multiple sclerosis. Measured with immunoSEQ multiplex PCR; TCRdb has only the in-frame clones, and not every one. The sample comprises 20,000 to 25,000 clones, approximately 92% of which are singletons, and roughly 7% rests with the top ten. The CDR3 is 16 amino acids. Trimming took 3 bases from V and 1 from J, leaving 12 bases between them. Germline CDR1 and CDR2: SGHAT and FQNNGV. The rearrangement uses TRBV11-2 and TRBJ2-2; tentative D call: TRBD1 (6 bases). The TCR was taken from a female donor with multiple sclerosis, enrolled in a pregnancy study. The starting material was CD8+ T cells from peripheral blood mononuclear cells, obtained in the third trimester of pregnancy. The CDR3 spells CASSFRQEWNTGELFF. The CDR3 nucleotides are TGTGCCAGCAGCTTCCGACAGGAGTGGAACACCGGGGAGCTGTTTTTT.